A single sample is the source of the 2 T cell receptor beta chains below, sequenced in a study of beta chain features in type 1 diabetes. Study-wide results and limits: Across all four CD4+ subsets, people with type 1 diabetes showed modestly shorter TCRB CDR3s.

For these TCRs, the target antigens are not known. The study reverse transcribed the entire isolated RNA, so it sequenced expressed TCRB transcripts. This table comes from immunoSEQ multiplex PCR, and its TCRdb copy is limited to in-frame clones, with some not included. The repertoire holds 600,000 or so clones, with 11% to 15% as singletons. Sequences were obtained from naive CD4+ T cells from blood. The receptors originated from a man in his late teens or twenties with type 1 diabetes.

This clone was counted a few times. This chain connects TRBV7-9 to TRBJ2-3, with 10 bases that match TRBD2. V was pared by 0 bases and J by 1 base, with 1 base of the junction left unmatched. CDR3 length: 16 amino acids. Germline CDR1 SEHNR, CDR2 FQNEAQ (reference sequence). The CDR3 bases are TGTGCCAGCAGCTTAGCGGGGACTAGCGGCACAGATACGCAGTATTTT. This translates into CASSLAGTSGTDTQYF.

The chain couples TRBV9 to TRBJ2-7; D remains ambiguous. The CDR3 extends over 15 amino acids. V was clipped by 4 bases and J by 6 bases, with 20 bases between them. Per the germline V gene, CDR1 is SGDLS and CDR2 is YYNGEE. The DNA of the CDR3 is TGTGCCAGCAGCACAGAACCTCAAGAACGGTCCGAGCAGTACTTC. Its protein product is CASSTEPQERSEQYF.